This entry concerns a single T cell receptor beta chain. The data were obtained in a study of siplizumab effects on memory and regulatory T cells. The CDR3 loop spans 14 amino acids. J was trimmed by 7 bases and V by 5 bases; bases with no gene match: 5. Germline V gives CDR1 MGHDK, CDR2 SYGVNS. This table comes from immunoSEQ multiplex PCR, and its TCRdb copy is limited to in-frame clones, with some not included. In the table there are about 100,000 clones, just over 90% of which are singletons. The chain combines TRBV25-1 with TRBJ2-1; 10 positions match TRBD2. The specimen sequenced was Tregs sorted from blood. This clonotype was sampled from a human donor in good health. The CDR3 sequence is CASSHSGRSNEQFF. The CDR3 DNA reads TGTGCCAGCAGTCATAGCGGGAGGTCTAATGAGCAGTTCTTC.